This is a list of T cell receptor beta chains from one sample in a study of T cells in localized non-small cell lung cancer. Libraries were prepared by immunoSEQ multiplex PCR; TCRdb keeps only in-frame clonotypes and omits some of them. Here the sample spans around 40,000 clones, around 83% being singletons. Sequencing used peripheral blood, obtained before any cancer treatment. These TCRs come from a woman aged 18 to 55 with stage III lung adenocarcinoma. CDR3s include the opening cysteine and the closing phenylalanine or tryptophan.

j_call: TRBJ2-1
v_call: TRBV5-8
cdr3_length: 15
cdr3_aa: CASSLIPGPPGEQFF

j_call: TRBJ1-6
v_call: TRBV7-2
cdr3_length: 16
cdr3_aa: CASSPRDRGPDSPLHF

j_call: TRBJ2-1
v_call: TRBV11-2
cdr3_length: 14
cdr3_aa: CASSLGPGGNEQFF

j_call: TRBJ2-1
v_call: TRBV7-6
cdr3_length: 17
cdr3_aa: CASSLSGGGVSYNEQFF

j_call: TRBJ2-5
v_call: TRBV15
cdr3_length: 15
cdr3_aa: CATSRDRTGGETQYF

j_call: TRBJ2-3
v_call: TRBV19
cdr3_length: 14
cdr3_aa: CASSIRTGSDTQYF

j_call: TRBJ1-6
v_call: TRBV18
cdr3_length: 16
cdr3_aa: CASSPGGRGHNSPLHF

j_call: TRBJ1-6
v_call: TRBV6-1
cdr3_length: 16
cdr3_aa: CASSGGSTGTVLTLHF

j_call: TRBJ2-5
v_call: TRBV14
cdr3_length: 13
cdr3_aa: CASSRDRAETQYF

j_call: TRBJ2-3
v_call: TRBV7-9
cdr3_length: 14
cdr3_aa: CASSAGVSADTQYF

j_call: TRBJ1-2
v_call: TRBV5-1
cdr3_length: 14
cdr3_aa: CASSFGRANYGYTF

j_call: TRBJ1-1
v_call: TRBV12-5
cdr3_length: 12
cdr3_aa: CASGRANTEAFF

j_call: TRBJ1-3
v_call: TRBV2
cdr3_length: 16
cdr3_aa: CASSATRGGLGNTIYF

j_call: TRBJ1-2
v_call: TRBV9
cdr3_length: 15
cdr3_aa: CASSVADRANYGYTF

j_call: TRBJ2-1
v_call: TRBV11-2
cdr3_length: 14
cdr3_aa: CASSLEGLAIEQFF

j_call: TRBJ1-2
v_call: TRBV18
cdr3_length: 16
cdr3_aa: CASSHGTASLGYGYTF

j_call: TRBJ1-6
v_call: TRBV27
cdr3_length: 18
cdr3_aa: CASSPRVGGVAYNSPLHF

j_call: TRBJ1-5
v_call: TRBV5-5
cdr3_length: 15
cdr3_aa: CASSFPGQGNQPQHF

j_call: TRBJ2-1
v_call: TRBV6-5
cdr3_length: 15
cdr3_aa: CASRGGTGPYNEQFF

j_call: TRBJ1-1
v_call: TRBV27
cdr3_length: 16
cdr3_aa: CASSLSGWGYESVAFF

j_call: TRBJ1-5
v_call: TRBV5-8
cdr3_length: 16
cdr3_aa: CASSTGQGGSNQPQHF

j_call: TRBJ2-7
v_call: TRBV5-6
cdr3_length: 15
cdr3_aa: CASSLGQGSSYEQYF

j_call: TRBJ2-1
v_call: TRBV6-9
cdr3_length: 16
cdr3_aa: CASSPGILSSYNEQFF

j_call: TRBJ1-1
v_call: TRBV11-2
cdr3_length: 13
cdr3_aa: CASSLNRDTEAFF

j_call: TRBJ2-2
v_call: TRBV13
cdr3_length: 14
cdr3_aa: CASRPGYGGGELFF

j_call: TRBJ2-7
v_call: TRBV5-4
cdr3_length: 12
cdr3_aa: CASSTSGYEQYF

j_call: TRBJ2-3
v_call: TRBV9
cdr3_length: 14
cdr3_aa: CASSESGASDTQYF

j_call: TRBJ2-5
v_call: TRBV15
cdr3_length: 13
cdr3_aa: CATSDGIQETQYF

j_call: TRBJ2-7
v_call: TRBV5-8
cdr3_length: 15
cdr3_aa: CASSLVAVRAYEQYF

j_call: TRBJ1-2
v_call: TRBV29-1
cdr3_length: 16
cdr3_aa: CSVVPGQGSGIYGYTF

j_call: TRBJ1-1
v_call: TRBV5-4
cdr3_length: 14
cdr3_aa: CASSPGGAGTEAFF

j_call: TRBJ2-7
v_call: TRBV4-1
cdr3_length: 14
cdr3_aa: CASSHGGPFNEQYF

j_call: TRBJ2-5
v_call: TRBV5-4
cdr3_length: 14
cdr3_aa: CASSTTGGRETQYF

j_call: TRBJ2-1
v_call: TRBV7-9
cdr3_length: 16
cdr3_aa: CASSLMTGSAIIEQFF

j_call: TRBJ2-3
v_call: TRBV30
cdr3_length: 14
cdr3_aa: CAAGETASTDTQYF

j_call: TRBJ2-3
v_call: TRBV6-6
cdr3_length: 12
cdr3_aa: CASSRLTDTQYF

j_call: TRBJ1-2
v_call: TRBV7-2
cdr3_length: 15
cdr3_aa: CASSPRGGQLYGYTF

j_call: TRBJ2-3
v_call: TRBV6-4
cdr3_length: 15
cdr3_aa: CASSGASGRTDTQYF